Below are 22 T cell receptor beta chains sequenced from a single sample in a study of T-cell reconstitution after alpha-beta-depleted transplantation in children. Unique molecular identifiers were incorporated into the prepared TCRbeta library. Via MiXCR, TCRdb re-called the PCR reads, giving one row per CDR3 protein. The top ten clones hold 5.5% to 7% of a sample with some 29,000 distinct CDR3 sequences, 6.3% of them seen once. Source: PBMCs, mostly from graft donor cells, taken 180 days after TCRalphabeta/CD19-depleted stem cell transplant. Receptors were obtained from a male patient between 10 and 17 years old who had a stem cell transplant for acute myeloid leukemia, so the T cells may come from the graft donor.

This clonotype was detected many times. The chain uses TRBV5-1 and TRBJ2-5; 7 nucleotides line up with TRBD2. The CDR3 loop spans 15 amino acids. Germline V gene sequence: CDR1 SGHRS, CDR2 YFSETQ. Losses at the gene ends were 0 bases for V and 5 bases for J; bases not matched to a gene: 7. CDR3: CASSLEVGEGETQYF. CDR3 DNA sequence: TGCGCCAGCAGCTTGGAGGTAGGGGAGGGGGAGACCCAGTACTTC. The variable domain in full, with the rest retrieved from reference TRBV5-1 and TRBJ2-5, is KAGVTQTPRYLIKTRGQQVTLSCSPISGHRSVSWYQQTPGQGLQFLFEYFSETQRNKGNFPGRFSGRQFSNSRSEMNVSTLELGDSALYLCASSLEVGEGETQYFGPGTRLLVL.

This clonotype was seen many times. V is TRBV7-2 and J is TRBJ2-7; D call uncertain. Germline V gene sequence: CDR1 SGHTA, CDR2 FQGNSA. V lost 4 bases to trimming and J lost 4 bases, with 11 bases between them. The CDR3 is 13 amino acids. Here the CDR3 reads CASSSVGAYEQYF. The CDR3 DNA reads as TGTGCCAGCAGCTCAGTGGGTGCGTACGAGCAGTACTTC.

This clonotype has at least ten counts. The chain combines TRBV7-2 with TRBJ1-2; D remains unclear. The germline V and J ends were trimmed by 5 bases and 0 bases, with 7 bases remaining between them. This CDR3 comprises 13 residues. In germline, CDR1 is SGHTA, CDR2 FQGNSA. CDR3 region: CASSGDTNYGYTF. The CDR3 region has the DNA TGTGCCAGCAGCGGGGATACTAACTATGGCTACACCTTC.

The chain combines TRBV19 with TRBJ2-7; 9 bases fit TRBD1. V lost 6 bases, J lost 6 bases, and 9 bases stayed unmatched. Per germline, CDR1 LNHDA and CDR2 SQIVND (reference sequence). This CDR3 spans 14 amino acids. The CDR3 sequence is CASRTGTGLGEQYF. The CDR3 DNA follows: TGTGCCAGTAGGACCGGGACAGGGCTAGGCGAGCAGTACTTC.

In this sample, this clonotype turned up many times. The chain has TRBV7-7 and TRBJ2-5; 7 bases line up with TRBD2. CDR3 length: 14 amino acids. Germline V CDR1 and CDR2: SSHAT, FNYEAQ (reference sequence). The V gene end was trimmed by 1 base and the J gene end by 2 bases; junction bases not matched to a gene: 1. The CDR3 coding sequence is TGTGCCAGCAGCTTAGTGGGACTACAAGAGACCCAGTACTTC. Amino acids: CASSLVGLQETQYF.

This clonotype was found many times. CDR3 coding DNA: TGTGCCAGCAGCGAAAACAAGGGAATCGACCGTATCTATGAGCAGTTCTTC. Its translation: CASSENKGIDRIYEQFF. The chain joins TRBV9 to TRBJ2-1; D unclear. V gave up 3 bases and J gave up 8 bases, with 24 bases separating them. Germline V gives CDR1 SGDLS, CDR2 YYNGEE. CDR3 size: 17 residues. Supplemented by reference TRBV9 and TRBJ2-1, the full variable domain reads DSGVTQTPKHLITATGQRVTLRCSPRSGDLSVYWYQQSLDQGLQFLIQYYNGEERAKGNILERFSAQQFPDLHSELNLSSLELGDSALYFCASSENKGIDRIYEQFFGPGTRLTVL.

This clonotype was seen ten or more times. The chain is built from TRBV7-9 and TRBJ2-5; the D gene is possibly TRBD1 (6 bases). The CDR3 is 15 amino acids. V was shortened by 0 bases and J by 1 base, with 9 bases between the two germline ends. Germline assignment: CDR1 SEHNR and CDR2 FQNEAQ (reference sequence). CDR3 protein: CASSLADSLQETQYF. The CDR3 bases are TGTGCCAGCAGCTTAGCGGACAGCCTCCAAGAGACCCAGTACTTC.

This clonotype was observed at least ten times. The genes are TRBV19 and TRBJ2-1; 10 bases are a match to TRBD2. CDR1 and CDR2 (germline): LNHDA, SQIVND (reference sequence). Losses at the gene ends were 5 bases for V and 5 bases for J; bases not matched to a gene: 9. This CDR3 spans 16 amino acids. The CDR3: CASSFLAGGVNNEQFF. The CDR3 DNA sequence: TGTGCCAGTAGTTTCTTAGCGGGAGGCGTAAACAATGAGCAGTTCTTC.

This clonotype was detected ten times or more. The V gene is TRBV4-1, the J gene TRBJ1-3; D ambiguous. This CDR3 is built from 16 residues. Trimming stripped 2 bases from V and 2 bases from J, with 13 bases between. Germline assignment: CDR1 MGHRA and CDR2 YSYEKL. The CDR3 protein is CASSQPPDPPGNTIYF. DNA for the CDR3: TGCGCCAGCAGCCAACCGCCCGACCCTCCTGGAAACACCATATATTTT.

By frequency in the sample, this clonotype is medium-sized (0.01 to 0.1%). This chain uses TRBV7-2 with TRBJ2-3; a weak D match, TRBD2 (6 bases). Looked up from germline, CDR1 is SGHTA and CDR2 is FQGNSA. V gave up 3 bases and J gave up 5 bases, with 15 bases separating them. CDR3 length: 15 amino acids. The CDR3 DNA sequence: TGTGCCAGCAGCTTCGATGGAGGGCGGGGAGATACGCAGTATTTT. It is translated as CASSFDGGRGDTQYF.

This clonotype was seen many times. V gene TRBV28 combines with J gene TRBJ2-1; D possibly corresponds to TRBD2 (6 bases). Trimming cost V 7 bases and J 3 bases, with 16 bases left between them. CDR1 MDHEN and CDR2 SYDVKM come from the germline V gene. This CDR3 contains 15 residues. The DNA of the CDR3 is TGTGCCAGCACCCAATCCGGGACTGTCTACAATGAGCAGTTCTTC. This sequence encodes CASTQSGTVYNEQFF.

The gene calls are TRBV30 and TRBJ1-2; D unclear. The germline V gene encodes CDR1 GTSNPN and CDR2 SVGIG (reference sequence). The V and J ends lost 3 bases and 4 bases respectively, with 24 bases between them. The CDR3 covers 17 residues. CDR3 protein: CAWRHNRDLTAAYGYTF. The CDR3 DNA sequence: TGTGCCTGGAGGCACAACCGCGATTTGACGGCGGCCTATGGCTACACCTTC.

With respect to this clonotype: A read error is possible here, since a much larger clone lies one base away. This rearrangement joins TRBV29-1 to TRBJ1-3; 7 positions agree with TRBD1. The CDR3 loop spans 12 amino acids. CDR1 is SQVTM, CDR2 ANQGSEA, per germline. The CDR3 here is CSVYAGGNSIYF. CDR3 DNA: TGCAGCGTATATGCAGGGGGAAACAGCATATATTTT. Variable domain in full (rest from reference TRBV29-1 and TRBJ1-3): SAVISQKPSRDICQRGTSLTIQCQVDSQVTMMFWYRQQPGQSLTLIATANQGSEATYESGFVIDKFPISRPNLTFSTLTVSNMSPEDSSIYLCSVYAGGNSIYFGEGSWLTVV.

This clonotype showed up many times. The CDR3 DNA sequence: TGTGCCACCAGCACAGGACTAGCGGGAGATGGGGAGACCCAGTACTTC. Its protein product is CATSTGLAGDGETQYF. The chain combines TRBV15 with TRBJ2-5; 13 bases fit TRBD2. CDR1 is LNHNV and CDR2 is YYDKDF in the germline V gene (reference sequence). V lost 4 bases to trimming and J lost 5 bases; unmatched junction nucleotides: 7. This CDR3 has 16 residues.

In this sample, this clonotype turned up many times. The CDR3 DNA reads TGTGCCAGCTCACCCGACAGGGTTAATTCACCCCTCCACTTT. Translating it yields CASSPDRVNSPLHF. V usage is TRBV18 and J usage is TRBJ1-6, with 7 bases matching TRBD1. There are 14 residues in the CDR3. Germline V lookup: CDR1 KGHSH, CDR2 LQKENI. With 3 bases clipped from V and 6 bases from J, the junction kept 2 bases outside the gene matches. Based on the CDR3 plus reference TRBV18 and TRBJ1-6, the full variable domain is NAGVMQNPRHLVRRRGQEARLRCSPMKGHSHVYWYRQLPEEGLKFMVYLQKENIIDESGMPKERFSAEFPKEGPSILRIQQVVRGDSAAYFCASSPDRVNSPLHFGNGTRLTVT.

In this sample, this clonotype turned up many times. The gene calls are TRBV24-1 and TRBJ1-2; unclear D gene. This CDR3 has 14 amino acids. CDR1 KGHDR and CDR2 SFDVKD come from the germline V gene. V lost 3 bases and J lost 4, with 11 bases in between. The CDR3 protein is CATSDLEGTYGYTF. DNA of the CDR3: TGTGCCACCAGTGATCTGGAGGGAACCTATGGCTACACCTTC.

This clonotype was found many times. Here the CDR3 reads CASSLGTGGNEQFF. CDR3 in DNA: TGCGCCAGCAGCTTGGGTACAGGGGGGAATGAGCAGTTCTTC. The rearrangement uses TRBV5-1 and TRBJ2-1; 8 bases map to TRBD1. Trimming at V came to 0 bases and at J to 7 bases, leaving 3 bases not matched to a gene. Germline V gene data show CDR1 as SGHRS and CDR2 as YFSETQ. There are 14 residues in the CDR3.

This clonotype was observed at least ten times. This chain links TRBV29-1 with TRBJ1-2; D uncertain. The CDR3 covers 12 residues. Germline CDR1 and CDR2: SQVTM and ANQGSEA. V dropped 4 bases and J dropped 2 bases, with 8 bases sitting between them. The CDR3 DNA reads TGCAGCGTTGGTGGCGGAAACTATGGCTACACCTTC. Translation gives CSVGGGNYGYTF.

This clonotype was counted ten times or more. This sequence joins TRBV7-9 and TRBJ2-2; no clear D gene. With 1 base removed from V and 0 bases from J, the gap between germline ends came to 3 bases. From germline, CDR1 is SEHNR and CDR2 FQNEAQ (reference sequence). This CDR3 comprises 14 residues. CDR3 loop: CASSLVANTGELFF. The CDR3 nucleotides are TGTGCCAGCAGCTTAGTCGCGAACACCGGGGAGCTGTTTTTT.

This CDR3 reads CASSVSSGTKSTDTQYF. The CDR3 DNA follows: TGTGCCAGTAGTGTTTCGTCCGGGACCAAGAGCACAGATACGCAGTATTTT. V and J are TRBV19 and TRBJ2-3; D assignment may be TRBD1 or TRBD2 (5 bases each). From germline, CDR1 is LNHDA and CDR2 SQIVND (reference sequence). Trimming removed 5 bases from V and 0 bases from J, with 18 bases in between. The CDR3 is 17 residues long.

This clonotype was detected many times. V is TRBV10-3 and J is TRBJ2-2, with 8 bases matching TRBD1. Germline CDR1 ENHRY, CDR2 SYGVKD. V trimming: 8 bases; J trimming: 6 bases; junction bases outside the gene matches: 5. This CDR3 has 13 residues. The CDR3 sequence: CAIGQGLAGELFF. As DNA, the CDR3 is TGTGCCATCGGACAGGGTCTAGCCGGGGAGCTGTTTTTT.

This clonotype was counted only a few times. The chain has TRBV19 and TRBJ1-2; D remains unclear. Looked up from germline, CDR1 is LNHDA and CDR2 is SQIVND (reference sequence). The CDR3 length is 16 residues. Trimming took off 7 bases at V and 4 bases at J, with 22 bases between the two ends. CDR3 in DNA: TGTGCCAGTACCGTCCGTGGGGTAGGGATTACCTATGGCTACACCTTC. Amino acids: CASTVRGVGITYGYTF.